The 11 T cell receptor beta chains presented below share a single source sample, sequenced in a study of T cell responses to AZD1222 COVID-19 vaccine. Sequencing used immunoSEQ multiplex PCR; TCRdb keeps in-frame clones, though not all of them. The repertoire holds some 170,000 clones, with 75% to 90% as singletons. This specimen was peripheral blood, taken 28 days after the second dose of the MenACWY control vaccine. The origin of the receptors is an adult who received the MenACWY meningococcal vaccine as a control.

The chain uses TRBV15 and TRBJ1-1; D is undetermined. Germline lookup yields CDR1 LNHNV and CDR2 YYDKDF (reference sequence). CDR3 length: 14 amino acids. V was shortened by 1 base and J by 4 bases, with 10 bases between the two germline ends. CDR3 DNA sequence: TGTGCCACCAGCAGAGCCGGGATTGGCACTGAAGCTTTCTTT. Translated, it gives CATSRAGIGTEAFF.

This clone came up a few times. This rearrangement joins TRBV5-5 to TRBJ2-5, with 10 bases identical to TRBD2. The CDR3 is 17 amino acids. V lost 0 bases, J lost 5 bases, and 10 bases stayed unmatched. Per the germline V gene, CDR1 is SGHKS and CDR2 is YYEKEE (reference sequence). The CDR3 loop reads CASSLAPSGSFLETQYF. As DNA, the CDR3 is TGTGCCAGCAGCTTGGCTCCTAGCGGGAGTTTCTTGGAGACCCAGTACTTC.

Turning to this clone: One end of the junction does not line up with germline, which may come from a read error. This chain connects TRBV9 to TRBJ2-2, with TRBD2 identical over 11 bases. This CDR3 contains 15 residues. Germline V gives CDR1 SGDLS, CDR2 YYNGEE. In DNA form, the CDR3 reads TGTGCCAGCACCGTAGGGACTAGCGGCCCCGGGGAGCTGTTTTTT. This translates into CASTVGTSGPGELFF.

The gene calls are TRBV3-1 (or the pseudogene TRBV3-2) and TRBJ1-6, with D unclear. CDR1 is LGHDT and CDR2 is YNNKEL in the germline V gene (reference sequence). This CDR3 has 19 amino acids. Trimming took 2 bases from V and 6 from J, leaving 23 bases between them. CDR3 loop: CASSQSNQGHPRPNSPLHF. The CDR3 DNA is TGTGCCAGCAGCCAATCGAATCAAGGGCACCCCCGACCTAATTCACCCCTCCACTTT.

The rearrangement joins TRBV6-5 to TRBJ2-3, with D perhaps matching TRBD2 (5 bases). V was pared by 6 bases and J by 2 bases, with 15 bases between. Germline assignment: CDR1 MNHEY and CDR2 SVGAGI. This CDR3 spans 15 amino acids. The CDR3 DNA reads TGTGCCAGCAGCGACGACTACACCTTCACAGATACGCAGTATTTT. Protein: CASSDDYTFTDTQYF.

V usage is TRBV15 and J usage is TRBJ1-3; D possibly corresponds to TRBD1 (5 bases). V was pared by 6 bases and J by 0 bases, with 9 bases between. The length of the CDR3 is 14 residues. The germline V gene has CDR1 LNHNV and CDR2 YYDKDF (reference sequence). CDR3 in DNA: TGTGCCACCAGTCCGACAGTCTCTGGAAACACCATATATTTT. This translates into CATSPTVSGNTIYF.

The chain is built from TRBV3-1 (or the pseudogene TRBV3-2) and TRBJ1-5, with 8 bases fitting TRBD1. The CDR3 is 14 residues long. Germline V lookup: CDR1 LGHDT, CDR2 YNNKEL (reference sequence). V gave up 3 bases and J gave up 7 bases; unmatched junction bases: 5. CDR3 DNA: TGTGCCAGCAGCCAGGACAGGGTAGAACAGCCCCAGCATTTT. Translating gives CASSQDRVEQPQHF.

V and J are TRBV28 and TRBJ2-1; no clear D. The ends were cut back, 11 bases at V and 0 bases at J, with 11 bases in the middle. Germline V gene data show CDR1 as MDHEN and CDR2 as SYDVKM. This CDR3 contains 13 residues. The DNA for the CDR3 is TGTGCCGTAACTCCCTACTCCTACAATGAGCAGTTCTTC. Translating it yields CAVTPYSYNEQFF.

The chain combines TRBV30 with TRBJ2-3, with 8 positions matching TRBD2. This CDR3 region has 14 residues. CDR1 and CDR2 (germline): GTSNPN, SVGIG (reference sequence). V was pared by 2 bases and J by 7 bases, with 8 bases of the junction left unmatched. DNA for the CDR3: TGTGCCTGGAGTTTTATCGGGGGGGCAAATACGCAGTATTTT. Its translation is CAWSFIGGANTQYF.

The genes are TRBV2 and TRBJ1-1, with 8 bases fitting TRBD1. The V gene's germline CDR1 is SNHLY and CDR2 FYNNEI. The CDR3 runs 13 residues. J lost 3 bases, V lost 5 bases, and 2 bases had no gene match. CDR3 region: CASSRQGYTEAFF. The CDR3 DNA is TGTGCCAGCAGTAGACAGGGGTACACTGAAGCTTTCTTT.

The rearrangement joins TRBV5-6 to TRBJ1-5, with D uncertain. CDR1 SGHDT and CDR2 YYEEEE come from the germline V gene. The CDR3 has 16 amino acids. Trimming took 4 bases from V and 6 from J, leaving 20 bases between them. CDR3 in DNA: TGTGCCAGCAGCCGGGGAAGAGCCGGCGGGAGTCAGCCCCAGCATTTT. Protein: CASSRGRAGGSQPQHF.